The clone carrying this T cell receptor (beta chain) was recorded a few times. Its target is not known. The DNA ends 3 residues before the CDR3 does, and the rest of the CDR3 is filled in from the germline J gene. This record comes from a study of T cell clonality in common variable immunodeficiency. Germline CDR1 reads DFQATT; CDR2 reads SNEGSKA (reference sequence). This CDR3 is built from 15 residues. The V gene lost 0 bases and the J gene lost 3 bases, with 12 bases spanning the gap. Study-level findings and limits: TCRbeta clonality was increased in CVID versus healthy controls.

Repertoires were generated with immunoSEQ multiplex PCR, while TCRdb's copy carries only in-frame clones and drops some. The sample has tens of thousands of clones, none seen only once. The TCR was taken from a person aged 18 to 75 in good health. Sequencing was done on a sample of peripheral blood mononuclear cells. This rearrangement joins TRBV20-1 to TRBJ2-1; D may be TRBD2 (6 bases). This chain's CDR3 is CSARDLSGYYNEQFF. Incomplete CDR3 DNA: TGCAGTGCTAGAGATCTTAGCGGATACTACAATGAG.